This TCR beta chain was sequenced for a study of T cell changes during pregnancy in multiple sclerosis. Trimming stripped 4 bases from V and 9 bases from J, with 14 bases between. CDR3 length equals 13 residues. Germline loops: CDR1 SGHRS, CDR2 YFSETQ. Assay used: immunoSEQ multiplex PCR; TCRdb lists only in-frame clones, some missing. The sample contains approximately 50,000 clones, approximately 92% of which appear only once. Sequencing was performed on CD4+ T cells from peripheral blood mononuclear cells, taken in the third trimester of pregnancy. The V and J genes are TRBV5-1 and TRBJ2-1; D uncertain. This TCR was recovered from a female donor with multiple sclerosis, enrolled in a pregnancy study. CDR3 sequence (DNA): TGCGCCAGCAGCGGCGGCGCCAGAGGTGAGCAGTTCTTC. Amino acids: CASSGGARGEQFF.